A single T cell receptor (beta chain) is shown here with its context. These data are taken from a study of blood T cell repertoires in COVID-19. Study overall: Collection of acute and convalescent COVID-19 samples took place in the United States, Italy and Spain. The analysed material was cDNA or gDNA that came from T cells, B-cell-depleted T cells, or PBMCs.

Per the germline V gene, CDR1 is SEHNR and CDR2 is FQNEAQ (reference sequence). V shed 3 bases and J shed 4 bases, with 7 bases lying between them. The CDR3 sequence is 12 residues long. As processed by the authors: Amplification of reference gene primers provided the estimated nucleated cell counts. The method was immunoSEQ multiplex PCR; TCRdb's version includes in-frame clones alone and lacks a portion of them. D and trimming were read from the DNA, whereas the V and J calls and clone size are those reported in that table. This sample has approximately 75,000 clones, with about 74% found just once.

The genes are TRBV7-9 and TRBJ2-7; D is undetermined. Sequencing was carried out using peripheral blood. This sequence originates from a human donor with acute or convalescent COVID-19. The donor label of this sample is uncertain. CDR3 sequence reads: CASSLAEYEQYF. The CDR3 DNA reads as TGTGCCAGCAGCTTGGCCGAATACGAGCAGTACTTC.